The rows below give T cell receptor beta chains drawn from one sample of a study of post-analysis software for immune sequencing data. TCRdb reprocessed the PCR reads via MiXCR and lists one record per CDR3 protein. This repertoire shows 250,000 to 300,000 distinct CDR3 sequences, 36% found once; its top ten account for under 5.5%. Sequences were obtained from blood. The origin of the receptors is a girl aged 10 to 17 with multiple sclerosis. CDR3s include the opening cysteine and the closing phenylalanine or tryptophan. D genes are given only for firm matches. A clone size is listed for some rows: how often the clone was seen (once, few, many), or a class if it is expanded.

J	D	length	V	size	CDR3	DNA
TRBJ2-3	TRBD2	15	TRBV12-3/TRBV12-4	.	CASSQGLAGGGAQYF	TGTGCCAGCAGTCAAGGACTAGCGGGAGGAGGTGCGCAGTATTTT
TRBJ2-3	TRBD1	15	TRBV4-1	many	CASSPQGYGTDTQYF	TGCGCCAGCAGCCCACAGGGGTACGGCACAGATACGCAGTATTTT
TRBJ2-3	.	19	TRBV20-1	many	CSARPLRAGPFGSTDTQYF	TGCAGTGCTAGGCCTTTGCGGGCAGGGCCGTTCGGTAGCACAGATACGCAGTATTTT
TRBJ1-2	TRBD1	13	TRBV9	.	CASSESQGAGYTF	TGTGCCAGCAGCGAGAGCCAGGGGGCTGGCTACACCTTT
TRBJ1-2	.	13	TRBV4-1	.	CASSRRGLEGYTF	TGCGCCAGCAGCCGAAGGGGACTCGAGGGCTACACCTTC
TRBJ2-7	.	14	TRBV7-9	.	CASSIGGITYEQYF	TGTGCCAGCAGCATAGGGGGGATAACCTACGAGCAGTACTTC
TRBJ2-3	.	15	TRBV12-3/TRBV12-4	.	CASWTWQVSADTQYF	TGTGCCAGCTGGACGTGGCAGGTGAGCGCAGATACGCAGTATTTT
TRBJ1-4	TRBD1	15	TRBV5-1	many	CASSLAGQGPEKLFF	TGCGCCAGCAGCTTGGCTGGACAGGGCCCTGAAAAACTGTTTTTT
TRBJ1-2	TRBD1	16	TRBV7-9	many	CASSLGQGALARGYTF	TGTGCCAGCAGCTTAGGCCAGGGGGCCCTAGCCCGGGGCTACACCTTC
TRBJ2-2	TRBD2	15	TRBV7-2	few	CASSLDASGTGELFF	TGTGCCAGCAGCTTAGACGCTAGCGGGACCGGGGAGCTGTTTTTT
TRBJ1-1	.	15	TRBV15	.	CATSRARRTAIQAFF	TGTGCCACCAGCAGGGCCCGTAGGACAGCGATTCAGGCTTTCTTT
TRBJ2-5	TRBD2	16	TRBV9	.	CASSPGLAGSQETQYF	TGTGCCAGCAGCCCCGGACTAGCGGGTTCCCAAGAGACCCAGTACTTC
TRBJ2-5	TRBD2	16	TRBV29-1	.	CSVQRVAGTYQETQYF	TGCAGCGTTCAGAGGGTAGCGGGGACCTACCAAGAGACCCAGTACTTC
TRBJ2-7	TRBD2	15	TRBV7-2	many	CASSLREGWSYEQYF	TGTGCCAGCAGCTTGAGGGAGGGGTGGTCCTACGAGCAGTACTTC
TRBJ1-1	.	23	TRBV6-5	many	CASSYSKGRNQDASGATSTEAFF	TGTGCCAGCAGTTACTCGAAGGGGCGGAACCAGGATGCGTCGGGGGCAACTAGCACTGAAGCTTTCTTT
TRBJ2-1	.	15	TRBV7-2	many	CASSVRSSSYNEQFF	TGTGCCAGCAGCGTCAGGTCGAGCTCCTACAATGAGCAGTTCTTC
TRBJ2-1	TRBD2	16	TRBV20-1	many	CSTNTGTSIAYNEQFF	TGCAGTACTAATACAGGGACTAGCATCGCCTACAATGAGCAGTTCTTC
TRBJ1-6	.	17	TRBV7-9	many	CASSRSGRGSYNSPLHF	TGTGCCAGCAGCCGATCAGGAAGGGGATCCTATAATTCACCCCTCCACTTT
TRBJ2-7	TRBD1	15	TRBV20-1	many	CSARTGTGEDYEQYF	TGCAGTGCTCGCACCGGGACAGGGGAAGACTACGAGCAGTACTTC
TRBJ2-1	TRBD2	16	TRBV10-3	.	CAISGTSGGAPSEQFF	TGTGCCATCAGCGGGACTAGCGGGGGGGCACCCTCTGAGCAGTTCTTC
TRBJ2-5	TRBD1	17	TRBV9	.	CASSVDPGQGVQETQYF	TGTGCCAGCAGCGTAGACCCGGGACAGGGCGTCCAAGAGACCCAGTACTTC
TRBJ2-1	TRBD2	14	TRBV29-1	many	CSVDLRGGYNEQFF	TGCAGCGTTGATTTGCGGGGGGGTTACAATGAGCAGTTCTTC
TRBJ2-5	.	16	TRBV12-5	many	CASGRGSVTGQETQYF	TGTGCTAGTGGTCGGGGCAGCGTTACTGGACAAGAGACCCAGTACTTC
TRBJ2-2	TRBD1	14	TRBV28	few	CATGQGAGTGELFF	TGTGCCACCGGACAGGGGGCAGGCACCGGGGAGCTGTTTTTT